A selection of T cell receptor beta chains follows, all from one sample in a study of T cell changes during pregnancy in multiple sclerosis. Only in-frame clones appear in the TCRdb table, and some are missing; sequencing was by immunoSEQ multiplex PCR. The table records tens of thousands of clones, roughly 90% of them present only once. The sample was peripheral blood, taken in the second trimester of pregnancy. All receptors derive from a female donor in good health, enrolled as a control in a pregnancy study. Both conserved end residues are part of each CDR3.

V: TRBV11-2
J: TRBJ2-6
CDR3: CASSHIRGPHVLTF

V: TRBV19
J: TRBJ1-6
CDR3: CASSTRTGRANNSPLHF

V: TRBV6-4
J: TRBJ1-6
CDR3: CASSAGTGEWPLHF

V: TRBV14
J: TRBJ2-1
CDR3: CASSQIGLAGVREQDQFF

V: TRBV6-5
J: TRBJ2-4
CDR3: CASSDLGLAKNIQYF

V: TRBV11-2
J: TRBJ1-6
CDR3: CASSLDRGYSPLHF

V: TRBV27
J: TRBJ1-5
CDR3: CASSLDLREKGNQPQHF

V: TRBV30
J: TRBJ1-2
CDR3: CAWSVRGQGAAYGYTF

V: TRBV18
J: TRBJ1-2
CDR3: CASSPDRDYGHTF

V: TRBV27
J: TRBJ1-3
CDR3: CASSQGSSGNTIYF

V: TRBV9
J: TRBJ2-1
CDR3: CASSPGTSGVRGEQFF

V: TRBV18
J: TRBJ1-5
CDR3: CASSPPTVGRRQPQHF

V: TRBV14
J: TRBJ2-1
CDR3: CASSQETGVRYNEQFF

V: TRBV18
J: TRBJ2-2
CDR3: CASSLKTGNGGELFF

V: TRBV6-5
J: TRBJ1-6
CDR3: CASRPLRDRSPLHF

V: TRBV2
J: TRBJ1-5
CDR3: CASSPGFVEPQHF

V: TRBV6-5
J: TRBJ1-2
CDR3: CATKKQGPNYGYTF

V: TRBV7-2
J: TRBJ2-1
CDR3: CASSQLGSGYEQFF

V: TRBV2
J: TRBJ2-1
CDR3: CASSPELAVDNEQFF

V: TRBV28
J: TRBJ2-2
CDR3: CASSEWGLAGGPGELFF

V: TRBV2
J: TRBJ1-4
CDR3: CASRLDRSEKLFF

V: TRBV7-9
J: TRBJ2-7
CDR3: CASSLGGTSYEQYF

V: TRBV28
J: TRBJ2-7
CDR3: CASSLGGRGQGEQYF

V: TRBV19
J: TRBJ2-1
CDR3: CASRGTSGPYNEQFF

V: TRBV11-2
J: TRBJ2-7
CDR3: CASSPSGTHEQYF

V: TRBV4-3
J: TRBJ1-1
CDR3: CASSQGQARGNTEAFF

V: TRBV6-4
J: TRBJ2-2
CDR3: CASSVSGTGGSGELFF

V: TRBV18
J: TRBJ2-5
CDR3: CASSTLAGDETQYF

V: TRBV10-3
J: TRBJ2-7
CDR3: CAISASRSSYEQYF

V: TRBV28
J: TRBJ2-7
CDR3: CASSLKGQGAYEQYF

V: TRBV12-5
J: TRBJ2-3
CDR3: CASGLSSPRRGSTDTQYF

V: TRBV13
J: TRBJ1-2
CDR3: CASSLVTGGESNYGYTF

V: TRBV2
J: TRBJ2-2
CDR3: CASIRDRVDGELFF

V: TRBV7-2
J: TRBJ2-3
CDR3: CASSLGLAGADTQYF

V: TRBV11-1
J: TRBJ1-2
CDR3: CASTLKGAVVGAGGYGYTF

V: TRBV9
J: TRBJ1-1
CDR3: CASSVEGTGNTEAFF

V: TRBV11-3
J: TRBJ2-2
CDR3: CASSLRQGGTGELFF

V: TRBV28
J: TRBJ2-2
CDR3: CATISGRALPGELFF

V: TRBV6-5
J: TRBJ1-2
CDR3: CASSYLDRAYGYTF

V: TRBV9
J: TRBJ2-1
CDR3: CASSVSGLAYEQFF

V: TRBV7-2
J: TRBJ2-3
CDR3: CASSLRLAGASTDTQYF